These 32 T cell receptor beta chains came from one sample sequenced in a study of shared clonotypes between healthy human individuals. Positive CCR7 selection of CD45RO-negative cells yielded the naive CD8 cells, and terminally differentiated effector memory CD45RA+ cells were excluded. Measured with immunoSEQ multiplex PCR; TCRdb has only the in-frame clones, and not every one. The data hold hundreds of thousands of clones, with about 92% observed a single time. Sequencing was performed on naive CD8+ T cells sorted from blood. The receptors originated from a man under 40 in good health.

Here the CDR3 reads CASGSAQPQHF. CDR3 DNA sequence: TGTGCCAGCGGGAGTGCGCAGCCCCAGCATTTT. The chain is built from TRBV19 and TRBJ1-5; no definite D call. Germline CDR1 LNHDA, CDR2 SQIVND (reference sequence). The CDR3 is made up of 11 amino acids. Trimming cost V 9 bases and J 7 bases, with 10 bases left between them.

The V and J genes are TRBV6-5 and TRBJ2-7; D remains ambiguous. The V end lost 6 bases, the J end lost 3 bases, and 9 bases lay between the germline ends. The CDR3 sequence is 12 residues long. The germline CDR1 and CDR2 sequences are MNHEY and SVGAGI. The DNA for the CDR3 is TGTGCCAGCAGGTCCACGGACTACGAGCAGTACTTC. Translation: CASRSTDYEQYF.

The rearrangement links TRBV11-2 to TRBJ2-7; D call uncertain. CDR3 size: 15 residues. Per germline, CDR1 SGHAT and CDR2 FQNNGV. Trimming left V 5 bases short and J 0 bases short, with 14 bases between. The DNA of the CDR3 is TGTGCCAGCAGCCCCGTGAGAGCTCTCTCCTACGAGCAGTACTTC. Protein sequence: CASSPVRALSYEQYF.

The V call is TRBV7-9, the J call TRBJ1-2; no reliable D call. This CDR3 is built from 13 residues. V lost 2 bases, J lost 6 bases, and 10 bases lay in between. Germline V gene lookup returns CDR1 SEHNR and CDR2 FQNEAQ (reference sequence). DNA for the CDR3: TGTGCCAGCAGCTTAAGACATATCGATGGCTACACCTTC. Translation gives CASSLRHIDGYTF.

The genes are TRBV7-9 and TRBJ2-7; a weak D match, TRBD2 (6 bases). V was trimmed by 5 bases and J by 5 bases, leaving 16 bases between them. The CDR3 length is 14 residues. Germline CDR1 reads SEHNR; CDR2 reads FQNEAQ (reference sequence). The CDR3 region is CASSPTGSFDEQYF. For the CDR3, the DNA is TGTGCCAGCAGCCCCACCGGGAGTTTCGACGAGCAGTACTTC. The full variable domain, its missing parts supplied by reference TRBV7-9 and TRBJ2-7, is DTGVSQNPRHKITKRGQNVTFRCDPISEHNRLYWYRQTLGQGPEFLTYFQNEAQLEKSRLLSDRFSAERPKGSFSTLEIQRTEQGDSAMYLCASSPTGSFDEQYFGPGTRLTVT.

This clone showed up many times. The chain combines TRBV18 with TRBJ1-3; 10 bases fit TRBD1. V shed 7 bases and J 2 bases; nucleotides not matched to a gene: 14. CDR3 length: 18 residues. Germline values: CDR1 KGHSH, CDR2 LQKENI. CDR3 nucleotides: TGTGCCAGCTTCCCCCTGACAGGGGGCTTTGTTGCTGGAAACACCATATATTTT. Protein: CASFPLTGGFVAGNTIYF.

This clone occurred once. V usage is TRBV11-2 and J usage is TRBJ2-7; 7 bases match TRBD2. Trimming at V came to 3 bases and at J to 4 bases, leaving 9 bases not matched to a gene. CDR1 and CDR2 from the germline V gene are SGHAT and FQNNGV. There are 15 residues in the CDR3. CDR3 in amino acids: CASSFGAGASYEQYF. CDR3 bases: TGTGCCAGCAGCTTTGGTGCGGGAGCTTCTTACGAGCAGTACTTC.

The chain links TRBV9 to TRBJ2-3; possibly TRBD2 for D (6 bases). The CDR3 sequence is 15 residues long. Germline V gene sequence: CDR1 SGDLS, CDR2 YYNGEE. The germline V and J ends were trimmed by 3 bases and 10 bases, with 21 bases remaining between them. The CDR3 DNA reads TGTGCCAGCAGCGCTTCGAGCCTAGGACTATCCGCGCAGTATTTT. Its protein product is CASSASSLGLSAQYF.

The table lists this clone with a few counts. V usage is TRBV28 and J usage is TRBJ1-2; 7 nucleotides align to TRBD1. Per the germline V gene, CDR1 is MDHEN and CDR2 is SYDVKM. The V segment lost 10 bases and the J segment 7 bases; nucleotides outside the gene matches: 12. The CDR3 is 13 amino acids. The CDR3: CATVPRDSLGYTF. The CDR3, as DNA: TGTGCCACGGTTCCCCGGGACAGTCTTGGCTACACCTTC.

The rearrangement links TRBV11-2 to TRBJ2-2; D not resolved. Germline values: CDR1 SGHAT, CDR2 FQNNGV. The CDR3 is 14 residues long. V lost 0 bases to trimming and J lost 5 bases, with 7 bases between them. CDR3 loop: CASSLEGVTGELFF. CDR3 sequence (DNA): TGTGCCAGCAGCTTAGAAGGAGTTACCGGGGAGCTGTTTTTT.

The chain couples TRBV11-2 to TRBJ1-4; D gene ambiguous. V dropped 3 bases and J dropped 5 bases, with 10 bases sitting between them. CDR1 is SGHAT and CDR2 is FQNNGV in the germline V gene. CDR3 length: 14 residues. The CDR3 DNA reads as TGTGCCAGCAGCTTCGAGAGCCTAAATGAAAAACTGTTTTTT. It is translated as CASSFESLNEKLFF.

The chain couples TRBV27 to TRBJ1-5; 7 bases are a match to TRBD1. Trimming cost V 8 bases and J 2 bases; bases outside gene matches: 3. Germline V CDR1 and CDR2: MNHEY, SMNVEV (reference sequence). The CDR3 contains 13 residues. The CDR3 region is CASGGTGNQPQHF. As DNA, the CDR3 is TGTGCCAGCGGGGGGACAGGCAATCAGCCCCAGCATTTT.

This chain uses TRBV11-2 with TRBJ2-3; 13 nucleotides match TRBD2. Losses at the gene ends were 2 bases for V and 5 bases for J; bases not matched to a gene: 4. CDR1 and CDR2 from the germline V gene are SGHAT and FQNNGV. This CDR3 comprises 16 residues. CDR3: CASSLPGLAGVDTQYF. The CDR3 nucleotides read TGTGCCAGCAGCTTACCTGGACTAGCGGGAGTAGATACGCAGTATTTT.

V usage is TRBV4-2 and J usage is TRBJ2-1; D gene unclear. The V and J ends lost 0 bases and 3 bases respectively, with 18 bases between them. The CDR3 runs to 18 residues. The germline V gene encodes CDR1 LGHNA and CDR2 YNFKEQ. Here the CDR3 DNA reads TGTGCCAGCAGCCAAGATAGGGTAGGCGCCCCCCTCTACAATGAGCAGTTCTTC. Translation: CASSQDRVGAPLYNEQFF.

V is TRBV7-9 and J is TRBJ2-2, with D tentatively TRBD1 (5 bases). In germline, CDR1 is SEHNR, CDR2 FQNEAQ (reference sequence). The V end was cut by 5 bases, the J end by 5 bases, with 12 bases between. The CDR3 loop spans 14 amino acids. The CDR3 nucleotides are TGTGCCAGCAGCCTGAAAGGGGCTACCGGGGAGCTGTTTTTT. Residues: CASSLKGATGELFF. Looking up the rest from reference TRBV7-9 and TRBJ2-2 gives the full variable domain: DTGVSQNPRHKITKRGQNVTFRCDPISEHNRLYWYRQTLGQGPEFLTYFQNEAQLEKSRLLSDRFSAERPKGSFSTLEIQRTEQGDSAMYLCASSLKGATGELFFGEGSRLTVL.

The chain is built from TRBV13 and TRBJ2-5; 8 nucleotides line up with TRBD1. Gene TRBJ2-7 matches the end of the DNA better, so the J call may be wrong. The germline gives CDR1 PRHDT, CDR2 FYEKMQ (reference sequence). The CDR3 consists of 14 residues. CDR3 DNA: TGTGCCAGCAGCTTACGGACAGGGTTTTACGAGCAGTACTTC. Residues: CASSLRTGFYEQYF.

The chain recombines TRBV6-1 with TRBJ2-5; D might be TRBD1 or TRBD2, each matching 6 bases. CDR1 is MNHNS and CDR2 is SASEGT in the germline V gene. This CDR3 region has 14 residues. The V gene lost 5 bases and the J gene lost 4 bases, with 14 bases spanning the gap. This chain's CDR3 is CASSLLGGGETQYF. CDR3 DNA: TGTGCCAGCAGTCTTCTGGGGGGCGGAGAGACCCAGTACTTC.

This chain joins TRBV27 and TRBJ1-2; D call uncertain. This CDR3 region has 13 residues. V shed 2 bases and J shed 6 bases, with 10 bases lying between them. Germline loops: CDR1 MNHEY, CDR2 SMNVEV (reference sequence). The CDR3 protein is CASSLGRGDGYTF. As DNA, the CDR3 is TGTGCCAGCAGTTTAGGTCGTGGGGATGGCTACACCTTC.

The genes are TRBV5-6 and TRBJ2-3; TRBD2 matches 10 bases. The CDR3 has 16 residues. Losses at the gene ends were 0 bases for V and 2 bases for J; bases not matched to a gene: 3. Germline values: CDR1 SGHDT, CDR2 YYEEEE. The CDR3 region is CASSLALAGYTDTQYF. The CDR3 DNA reads as TGTGCCAGCAGCTTGGCACTAGCGGGATACACAGATACGCAGTATTTT. The full variable domain, with the rest looked up from reference TRBV5-6 and TRBJ2-3, is DAGVTQSPTHLIKTRGQQVTLRCSPKSGHDTVSWYQQALGQGPQFIFQYYEEEERQRGNFPDRFSGHQFPNYSSELNVNALLLGDSALYLCASSLALAGYTDTQYFGPGTRLTVL.

This clone has a single count. The gene calls are TRBV27 and TRBJ1-3, with 7 bases matching TRBD1. V was pared by 8 bases and J by 4 bases, with 8 bases of the junction left unmatched. Germline V gives CDR1 MNHEY, CDR2 SMNVEV (reference sequence). This CDR3 contains 14 residues. This CDR3 is CASGITGDGNTIYF. In DNA, the CDR3 is TGTGCCAGCGGTATTACAGGGGACGGAAACACCATATATTTT.

V gene TRBV5-4 combines with J gene TRBJ1-1; D is undetermined. The V end was cut by 4 bases, the J end by 2 bases, with 12 bases between. This CDR3 is 14 amino acids long. Germline CDR1 reads SGHNT; CDR2 reads YYREEE (reference sequence). CDR3 nucleotide sequence: TGTGCCAGCAGCCCCGGGAAGACTAACACTGAAGCTTTCTTT. It yields the protein CASSPGKTNTEAFF. Looking up the rest from reference TRBV5-4 and TRBJ1-1 gives the full variable domain: ETGVTQSPTHLIKTRGQQVTLRCSSQSGHNTVSWYQQALGQGPQFIFQYYREEENGRGNFPPRFSGLQFPNYSSELNVNALELDDSALYLCASSPGKTNTEAFFGQGTRLTVV.

This chain connects TRBV28 to TRBJ1-2, with D unclear. This CDR3 region has 15 residues. Per germline, CDR1 MDHEN and CDR2 SYDVKM. Deletions cut 3 bases from V and 6 bases from J, with 17 bases between. The CDR3 reads CASSLTLRRTDGYTF. CDR3 in DNA: TGTGCCAGCAGTTTGACCTTGCGTAGGACGGATGGCTACACCTTC.

The rearrangement links TRBV29-1 to TRBJ2-1, with 7 bases that match TRBD2. The J segment lost 7 bases and the V segment lost 7 bases, leaving 4 bases of the junction unmatched. The CDR3 covers 11 residues. CDR1 is SQVTM and CDR2 is ANQGSEA in the germline V gene. The CDR3 spells CSAWGGNEQFF. The DNA for the CDR3 is TGCAGCGCTTGGGGAGGGAATGAGCAGTTCTTC.

This clone appeared once. V usage is TRBV13 and J usage is TRBJ1-5, with D possibly TRBD1 on 5 matching bases. Germline loops: CDR1 PRHDT, CDR2 FYEKMQ (reference sequence). The CDR3 has 17 amino acids. Trimming removed 5 bases from V and 0 bases from J, with 17 bases in between. The chain's CDR3 is CASSPDPTVYSNQPQHF. The CDR3 region has the DNA TGTGCCAGCAGCCCCGACCCGACAGTTTATAGCAATCAGCCCCAGCATTTT.

This chain joins TRBV7-2 and TRBJ1-1, with D possibly matching TRBD1 (6 bases). CDR1 and CDR2 (germline): SGHTA, FQGNSA. The CDR3 runs 15 residues. The V gene lost 1 base and the J gene lost 2 bases, with 11 bases spanning the gap. In nucleotides, the CDR3 is TGTGCCAGCAGCTTAGGGGGGCGGTATAACACTGAAGCTTTCTTT. It is translated as CASSLGGRYNTEAFF.

Concerning this clone: Germline and junction disagree at one end, which may indicate a read error. The chain employs TRBV7-7 and TRBJ2-3, with D hard to call. The CDR3 runs to 13 residues. CDR1 is SSHAT and CDR2 is FNYEAQ in the germline V gene (reference sequence). In DNA form, the CDR3 reads TGTGCTAGCAGCTATAACGATAGGGATACGCAGTATTTT. Protein sequence: CASSYNDRDTQYF.

The chain's CDR3 is CASSRVVAGGPWEQYF. CDR3 nucleotides: TGTGCCAGCAGCCGCGTAGTAGCGGGAGGGCCATGGGAGCAGTACTTC. The chain is built from TRBV13 and TRBJ2-7; 11 positions agree with TRBD2. The length of the CDR3 is 16 residues. Germline V gene data show CDR1 as PRHDT and CDR2 as FYEKMQ (reference sequence). V was pared by 5 bases and J by 7 bases, with 13 bases of the junction left unmatched.

The rearrangement uses TRBV14 and TRBJ1-2; no definite D call. Trimming pared 2 bases from V and 7 bases from J, leaving 8 bases between. The germline gives CDR1 SGHDN, CDR2 FVKESK. The CDR3 is 12 residues long. The CDR3 DNA reads as TGTGCCAGCAGCCAACAAGAGTTTGGCTACACCTTC. Translated: CASSQQEFGYTF.

V gene TRBV5-1 combines with J gene TRBJ2-2; tentatively, D is TRBD2 (5 bases). V shed 4 bases and J shed 3 bases, with 19 bases lying between them. The CDR3 covers 17 residues. CDR1 is SGHRS and CDR2 is YFSETQ in the germline V gene. The CDR3 nucleotides read TGCGCCAGCAGCCCCCCTAGCCTGGGAGCGTACACCGGGGAGCTGTTTTTT. Translation gives CASSPPSLGAYTGELFF.

The chain is built from TRBV5-1 and TRBJ2-1; no reliable D call. V was cut by 1 base and J by 9 bases, with 8 bases left in between. Germline values: CDR1 SGHRS, CDR2 YFSETQ. CDR3 length: 12 amino acids. This CDR3 reads CASSLSQPEQFF. DNA for the CDR3: TGCGCCAGCAGCTTGAGTCAGCCTGAGCAGTTCTTC.

The chain links TRBV28 to TRBJ1-2, with D unclear. V gave up 6 bases and J gave up 4 bases, with 12 bases separating them. The germline V gene has CDR1 MDHEN and CDR2 SYDVKM. The CDR3 is made up of 13 amino acids. In nucleotides, the CDR3 is TGTGCCAGCAGCCCAGTCCTCATCTATGGCTACACCTTC. Protein sequence: CASSPVLIYGYTF.

Only a few counts were recorded for this clone. The chain joins TRBV14 to TRBJ1-1; no definite D call. This CDR3 contains 14 residues. The germline CDR1 and CDR2 sequences are SGHDN and FVKESK. V shed 2 bases and J shed 4 bases, with 11 bases lying between them. The CDR3 spells CASSQRSWGTEAFF. The DNA for the CDR3 is TGTGCCAGCAGCCAACGTTCCTGGGGCACTGAAGCTTTCTTT.